The rows below give T cell receptor beta chains drawn from one sample of a study of T cells after yellow fever vaccination. Each CDR3 protein gets one entry after TCRdb re-called the 5' RACE reads with MiXCR. Here the sample spans under 500,000 distinct CDR3 sequences, under 20% being singletons. The material sequenced was PBMCs, taken before the yellow fever booster vaccination. The source of these receptors is a man aged 18 to 29 who received the YFV17D yellow fever vaccine. CDR3s include the opening cysteine and the closing phenylalanine or tryptophan. Each record gives: CDR3 DNA, CDR3 protein, V gene, D gene, J gene, clone size. The D gene is left open where the match is weak. Clone size is not always given. Where it is, it says once, few, many or a class for expanded clones.

CDR3 DNA: TGCGCCAGCAGCTTGGAAAATCAGAAGCCTTTCTTT; CDR3 protein: CASSLENQKPFF; V gene: TRBV5-1; D gene: NA; J gene: TRBJ1-1; clone size: NA
CDR3 DNA: TGCAGTGCGCAACAGGGGGCCGAGACGAACAATGAGCAGTTCTTC; CDR3 protein: CSAQQGAETNNEQFF; V gene: TRBV20-1; D gene: TRBD1; J gene: TRBJ2-1; clone size: NA
CDR3 DNA: TGTGCCAGCACCGCGACAGGACAGGGGAACACTGAAGCTTTCTTT; CDR3 protein: CASTATGQGNTEAFF; V gene: TRBV5-5; D gene: TRBD1; J gene: TRBJ1-1; clone size: few
CDR3 DNA: TGTGCCAGCAGTTTTCGAGGGGAGCTGTTTTTT; CDR3 protein: CASSFRGELFF; V gene: TRBV12-3/TRBV12-4; D gene: NA; J gene: TRBJ2-2; clone size: few
CDR3 DNA: TGTGCCAGCAGCTTGTCGGGGACCTCTGGAAACACCATATATTTT; CDR3 protein: CASSLSGTSGNTIYF; V gene: TRBV7-9; D gene: NA; J gene: TRBJ1-3; clone size: NA
CDR3 DNA: TGTGCCACCAGACAGGGGGCCAAAAACATTCAGTACTTC; CDR3 protein: CATRQGAKNIQYF; V gene: TRBV6-2/TRBV6-3; D gene: TRBD1; J gene: TRBJ2-4; clone size: NA
CDR3 DNA: TGCGCCAGTAAAGAGCGGGGGAACACAGATACGCAGTATTTT; CDR3 protein: CASKERGNTDTQYF; V gene: TRBV10-2; D gene: TRBD2; J gene: TRBJ2-3; clone size: many
CDR3 DNA: TGTGCCAGCAGTGATACTTACTACGGGCTGGACACCGGGGAGCTGTTTTTT; CDR3 protein: CASSDTYYGLDTGELFF; V gene: TRBV6-4; D gene: NA; J gene: TRBJ2-2; clone size: NA
CDR3 DNA: TGCGCCAGCAGCTTGTCGGCGGGGGGCACAGATACGCAGTATTTT; CDR3 protein: CASSLSAGGTDTQYF; V gene: TRBV5-1; D gene: TRBD2; J gene: TRBJ2-3; clone size: few
CDR3 DNA: TGCGCCAGCAGCGGGGAGAGGGCCAATGAAAAACTGTTTTTT; CDR3 protein: CASSGERANEKLFF; V gene: TRBV5-1; D gene: NA; J gene: TRBJ1-4; clone size: NA
CDR3 DNA: TGTGCCAGCAGCCCGAGACGGGACACTGAAGCTTTCTTT; CDR3 protein: CASSPRRDTEAFF; V gene: TRBV11-2; D gene: NA; J gene: TRBJ1-1; clone size: NA
CDR3 DNA: TGTGCCAGCAGCTCGCCCCCGGACGGGGAGACCCAGTACTTC; CDR3 protein: CASSSPPDGETQYF; V gene: TRBV7-2; D gene: NA; J gene: TRBJ2-5; clone size: NA
CDR3 DNA: TGTGCCACGGGGGGCCTTATGAATGAGCAGTTCTTC; CDR3 protein: CATGGLMNEQFF; V gene: TRBV6-2/TRBV6-3; D gene: NA; J gene: TRBJ2-1; clone size: NA
CDR3 DNA: TGCAGTGCTAGAGATCAAGCGGGGGTCGGGGAGACCCAGTACTTC; CDR3 protein: CSARDQAGVGETQYF; V gene: TRBV20-1; D gene: TRBD2; J gene: TRBJ2-5; clone size: few
CDR3 DNA: TGTGCCAGCTCACCAGACAACTACGAGCAGTACTTC; CDR3 protein: CASSPDNYEQYF; V gene: TRBV18; D gene: NA; J gene: TRBJ2-7; clone size: few
CDR3 DNA: TGCGCCAGCTTTCCACGAAAGGTTGAGGAGACCCAGTACTTC; CDR3 protein: CASFPRKVEETQYF; V gene: TRBV5-1; D gene: NA; J gene: TRBJ2-5; clone size: once
CDR3 DNA: TGTGCCAGCAGTTACGGCTTGGAAGGCCATGGCTACACCTTC; CDR3 protein: CASSYGLEGHGYTF; V gene: TRBV6-2/TRBV6-3; D gene: NA; J gene: TRBJ1-2; clone size: few
CDR3 DNA: TGTGCCAGCAGTTATAGGCTAGCTCCCCTCAATGAGCAGTTCTTC; CDR3 protein: CASSYRLAPLNEQFF; V gene: TRBV6-6; D gene: NA; J gene: TRBJ2-1; clone size: few
CDR3 DNA: TGCAGTGCCCGATCTACTAGCGGGGGCTACAATGAGCAGTTCTTC; CDR3 protein: CSARSTSGGYNEQFF; V gene: TRBV20-1; D gene: TRBD2; J gene: TRBJ2-1; clone size: few
CDR3 DNA: TGTGCCAGCAGCGCCCCCTCGTTGGCAAGGGATACGCAGTATTTT; CDR3 protein: CASSAPSLARDTQYF; V gene: TRBV12-3/TRBV12-4; D gene: NA; J gene: TRBJ2-3; clone size: NA
CDR3 DNA: TGTGCCAGCAGCTTAAGTTGGGACAAAGGGGGCTACACCTTC; CDR3 protein: CASSLSWDKGGYTF; V gene: TRBV7-9; D gene: NA; J gene: TRBJ1-2; clone size: NA
CDR3 DNA: TGCAGTGCAAACACGGCTGCAGAGTGGTACAATGAGCAGTTCTTC; CDR3 protein: CSANTAAEWYNEQFF; V gene: TRBV20-1; D gene: NA; J gene: TRBJ2-1; clone size: NA